Presented here are 2 T cell receptor beta chains from one specimen sequenced in a study of T cell responses to AZD1222 COVID-19 vaccine. The repertoire was sequenced with immunoSEQ multiplex PCR; TCRdb's copy has only in-frame clones and lacks some. This table holds about 110,000 clones, 88% found once. The sequences come from peripheral blood, collected on day 0 of AZD1222 vaccination. Receptors were obtained from an adult in good health.

The chain couples TRBV27 to TRBJ2-7, with 7 nucleotides matching TRBD2. This CDR3 comprises 14 residues. J was trimmed by 2 bases and V by 1 base; bases with no gene match: 2. CDR1 is MNHEY and CDR2 is SMNVEV in the germline V gene (reference sequence). CDR3 nucleotide sequence: TGTGCCAGCAGTTTATGGAGCGGGGCCTACGAGCAGTACTTC. Translated: CASSLWSGAYEQYF.

This clone was seen a few times. CDR3 in DNA: TGTGCCAGCAGCAATGGAGGGGGTCCGAACACCGGGGAGCTGTTTTTT. Encoded protein: CASSNGGGPNTGELFF. The V gene is TRBV21-1, the J gene TRBJ2-2. TRBV21-1 counts as a pseudogene. The CDR3 covers 16 residues.